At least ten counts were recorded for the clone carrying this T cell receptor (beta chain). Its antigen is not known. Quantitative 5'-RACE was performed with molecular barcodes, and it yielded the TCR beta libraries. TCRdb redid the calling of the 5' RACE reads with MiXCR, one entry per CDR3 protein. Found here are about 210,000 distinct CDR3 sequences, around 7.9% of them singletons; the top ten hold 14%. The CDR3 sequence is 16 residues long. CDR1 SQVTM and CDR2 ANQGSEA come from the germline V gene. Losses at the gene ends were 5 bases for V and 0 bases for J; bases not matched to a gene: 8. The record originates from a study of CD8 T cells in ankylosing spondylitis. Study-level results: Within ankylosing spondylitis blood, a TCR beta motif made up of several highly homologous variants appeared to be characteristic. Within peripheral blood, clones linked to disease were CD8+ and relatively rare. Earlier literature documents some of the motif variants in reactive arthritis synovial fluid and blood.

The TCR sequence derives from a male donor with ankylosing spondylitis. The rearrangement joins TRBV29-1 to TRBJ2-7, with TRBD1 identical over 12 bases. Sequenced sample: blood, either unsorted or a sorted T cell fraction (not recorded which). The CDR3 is CSVRGTGGGYSYEQYF. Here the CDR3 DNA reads TGCAGCGTTCGGGGGACAGGGGGCGGCTACTCCTACGAGCAGTACTTC.